This passage covers 10 T cell receptor beta chains from one sample sequenced in a study of shared clonotypes between healthy human individuals. Sequenced by immunoSEQ multiplex PCR; TCRdb stores in-frame clones only, minus some. The sample yields about 1.1 million clones, roughly 74% seen once. Sequenced sample: memory CD4+ T cells from PBMCs. The sample's subset: CD45RA-negative fraction. The source is a man younger than 30 in good health. Some clones in this sample may be carry-over from other donors' samples.

The chain joins TRBV29-1 to TRBJ2-5, with 7 bases fitting TRBD1. CDR1 and CDR2 from the germline V gene are SQVTM and ANQGSEA. This CDR3 contains 14 residues. With 6 bases clipped from V and 1 base from J, the junction kept 8 bases outside the gene matches. The DNA of the CDR3 is TGCAGCGTCCCACAGGGGACCCGCCAAGAGACCCAGTACTTC. It specifies CSVPQGTRQETQYF.

This clone was detected a few times. CDR3 protein: CATSSQLTNTEAFF. CDR3 nucleotides: TGTGCCACCAGCTCACAGCTTACAAACACTGAAGCTTTCTTT. The gene calls are TRBV15 and TRBJ1-1; D ambiguous. This CDR3 comprises 14 residues. The germline V gene encodes CDR1 LNHNV and CDR2 YYDKDF (reference sequence). Trimming removed 5 bases at V and 2 bases at J, with 12 bases between.

The chain uses TRBV5-4 and TRBJ1-2, with 7 positions matching TRBD1. The V gene's germline CDR1 is SGHNT and CDR2 YYREEE (reference sequence). Trimming removed 1 base from V and 1 base from J; junction bases left unmatched: 4. The CDR3 is 15 amino acids. This CDR3 is CASSLSTGRNYGYTF. In DNA form, the CDR3 reads TGTGCCAGCAGCTTGTCGACAGGGCGTAACTATGGCTACACCTTC.

This rearrangement joins TRBV10-2 to TRBJ2-1, with 9 bases identical to TRBD2. CDR1 is WSHSY, CDR2 SAAADI, per germline. The junction had 3 bases not matched to a gene; V was cut back by 9 bases and J by 0 bases. The CDR3 has 14 residues. The CDR3 region has the DNA TGCGCCAGTTTGACTAGCGGCTCCTACAATGAGCAGTTCTTC. Its translation is CASLTSGSYNEQFF.

CDR3 sequence (DNA): TGTGCCAGCAGCTTGGGGTATGAGTGGGGGCGGGAGACCCAGTACTTC. Its translation: CASSLGYEWGRETQYF. The chain couples TRBV13 to TRBJ2-5; D may be TRBD1 (6 bases). This CDR3 has 16 amino acids. In germline, CDR1 is PRHDT, CDR2 FYEKMQ (reference sequence). Between the trimmed V and J ends, which lost 3 bases and 5 bases, there was a span of 19 bases.

V gene TRBV19 combines with J gene TRBJ2-2, with D possibly TRBD1 on 5 matching bases. Between the trimmed V and J ends, which lost 3 bases and 5 bases, there was a span of 16 bases. Per germline, CDR1 LNHDA and CDR2 SQIVND (reference sequence). CDR3 length: 16 amino acids. CDR3: CASSMASGIWTGELFF. CDR3 coding DNA: TGTGCCAGTAGTATGGCGTCAGGGATATGGACCGGGGAGCTGTTTTTT.

This chain joins TRBV19 and TRBJ1-1; no definite D call. Germline V gene lookup returns CDR1 LNHDA and CDR2 SQIVND (reference sequence). V dropped 3 bases and J dropped 0 bases, with 5 bases sitting between them. This CDR3 contains 13 residues. CDR3 DNA: TGTGCCAGTAGTATTAAGATGAACACTGAAGCTTTCTTT. Its translation is CASSIKMNTEAFF.

This clone has at least ten counts. Other DNA sequences in this sample translate to the same CDR3. The chain couples TRBV19 to TRBJ1-2; 7 positions agree with TRBD1. V dropped 7 bases and J dropped 0; count of bases not matched to a gene: 5. Germline V lookup: CDR1 LNHDA, CDR2 SQIVND (reference sequence). This CDR3 contains 14 residues. CDR3 region: CASNTGQPNYGYTF. The CDR3 region has the DNA TGTGCCAGTAACACGGGACAGCCTAACTATGGCTACACCTTC.

Details on this clone: A read error is possible here, since a much larger clone lies one base away. This CDR3 is also generated by other DNA sequences in the sample. V gene TRBV7-9 combines with J gene TRBJ2-2; 7 bases line up with TRBD2. Germline-derived CDR1 and CDR2 are SEHNR and FQNEAQ (reference sequence). There are 14 residues in the CDR3. Unmatched junction bases numbered 1, after V lost 3 bases and J lost 3 bases. CDR3 protein: CASSLAGDTGELFF. The CDR3, as DNA: TGTGCCAGCAGCTTGGCGGGGGACACCGGGGAGCTGTTTTTT.

This chain joins TRBV14 and TRBJ2-1, with D tentatively TRBD2 (6 bases). V gave up 4 bases and J gave up 9 bases, with 16 bases separating them. Germline loops: CDR1 SGHDN, CDR2 FVKESK. The length of the CDR3 is 14 residues. CDR3 region: CASSRRLDLSEQFF. The CDR3 DNA sequence: TGTGCCAGCAGCCGCCGACTAGATCTTAGTGAGCAGTTCTTC.